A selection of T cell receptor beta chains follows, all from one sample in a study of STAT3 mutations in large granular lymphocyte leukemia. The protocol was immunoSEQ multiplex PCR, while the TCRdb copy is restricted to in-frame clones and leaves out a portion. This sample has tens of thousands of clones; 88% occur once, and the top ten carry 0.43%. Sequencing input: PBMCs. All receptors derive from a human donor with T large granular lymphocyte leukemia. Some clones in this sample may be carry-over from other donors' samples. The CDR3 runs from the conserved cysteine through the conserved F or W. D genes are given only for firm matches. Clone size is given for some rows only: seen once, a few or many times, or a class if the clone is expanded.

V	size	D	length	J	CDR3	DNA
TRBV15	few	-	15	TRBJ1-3	CATSRDVLSGNTIYF	TGTGCCACCAGCAGAGATGTACTCTCTGGAAACACCATATATTTT
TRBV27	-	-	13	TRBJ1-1	CASKLTADTEAFF	TGTGCCAGCAAACTGACGGCCGACACTGAAGCTTTCTTT
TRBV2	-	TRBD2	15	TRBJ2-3	CASKQEAGGPDTQYF	TGTGCCAGCAAACAGGAAGCGGGGGGGCCAGATACGCAGTATTTT
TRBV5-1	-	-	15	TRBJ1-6	CASSFGTRDNSPLHF	TGCGCCAGCAGCTTCGGGACTCGGGATAATTCACCCCTCCACTTT
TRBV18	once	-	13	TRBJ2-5	CASSPQVAETQYF	TGTGCCAGCTCACCGCAGGTAGCAGAGACCCAGTACTTC
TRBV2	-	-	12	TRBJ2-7	CASSSDSYEQYF	TGTGCCAGCAGCTCGGACAGCTACGAGCAGTACTTC
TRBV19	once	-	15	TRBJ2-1	CASSNGKARGNEQFF	TGTGCCAGTAGCAATGGGAAGGCGCGGGGCAATGAGCAGTTCTTC
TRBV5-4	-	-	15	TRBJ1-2	CASSGGAGMDYGYTF	TGTGCCAGCAGCGGAGGAGCAGGGATGGACTATGGCTACACCTTC
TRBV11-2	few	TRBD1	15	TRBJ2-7	CASSDSGTANYEQYF	TGTGCCAGCAGCGACTCCGGGACAGCAAACTACGAGCAGTACTTC
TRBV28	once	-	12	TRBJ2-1	CASSWNSNEQFF	TGTGCCAGCAGTTGGAATAGCAATGAGCAGTTCTTC
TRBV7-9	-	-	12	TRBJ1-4	CASSLRGEELFF	TGTGCCAGCAGCTTAAGGGGAGAGGAACTGTTTTTT
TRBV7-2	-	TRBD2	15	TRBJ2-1	CASSLGLADNNEQFF	TGTGCCAGCAGCTTAGGACTAGCGGATAACAATGAGCAGTTCTTC
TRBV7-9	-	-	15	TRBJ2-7	CASSSRGTGAYEQYF	TGTGCCAGCAGCTCGCGAGGGACGGGGGCTTACGAGCAGTACTTC
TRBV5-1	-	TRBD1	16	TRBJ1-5	CASSLEGQGGNQPQHF	TGCGCCAGCAGCTTGGAAGGACAGGGGGGCAATCAGCCCCAGCATTTT
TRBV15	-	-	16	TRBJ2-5	CATSRVPSGARETQYF	TGTGCCACCAGCAGAGTTCCCTCGGGGGCCCGGGAGACCCAGTACTTC
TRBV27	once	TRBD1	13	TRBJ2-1	CASSSRTGDEQFF	TGTGCCAGCAGTTCTCGGACAGGGGATGAGCAGTTCTTC
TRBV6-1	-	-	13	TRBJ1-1	CASRGLRNTEAFF	TGTGCCAGCAGGGGCCTTCGAAACACTGAAGCTTTCTTT
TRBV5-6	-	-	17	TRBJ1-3	CASSFGRGRFSGNTIYF	TGTGCCAGCAGCTTCGGGCGGGGCAGATTCTCTGGAAACACCATATATTTT
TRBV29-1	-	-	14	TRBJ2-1	CSVEDDSLYNEQFF	TGCAGCGTTGAAGATGACAGCCTATACAATGAGCAGTTCTTC
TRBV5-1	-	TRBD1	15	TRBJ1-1	CASSFTGGLVTEAFF	TGCGCCAGCAGCTTCACAGGGGGCCTAGTCACTGAAGCTTTCTTT
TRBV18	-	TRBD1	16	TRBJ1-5	CASSPAGTGINQPQHF	TGTGCCAGCTCACCTGCCGGGACAGGGATCAATCAGCCCCAGCATTTT
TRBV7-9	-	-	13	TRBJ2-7	CASSLAGGDEQYF	TGTGCCAGCAGCTTAGCGGGCGGGGACGAGCAGTACTTC
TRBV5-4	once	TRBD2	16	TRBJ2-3	CASSRGTSGTTDTQYF	TGTGCCAGCAGCAGGGGGACTAGCGGGACCACAGATACGCAGTATTTT